One and the same sample provided the 14 T cell receptor beta chains below, sequenced in a study of CD4 T cells in relation to SARS-CoV-2 and coronaviruses. Antigen specificity for these receptors is unknown. TCRdb's table, derived via immunoSEQ multiplex PCR, lists solely in-frame clones and lacks some. The sample lists about 26,000 clones; approximately 73% were seen once. Unexposed donor CD4+ T cells date from about 2011-2018, before the COVID-19 pandemic. Isolation of CD4+ T cells took place after 10 days in culture. The sequencing input was CD4+ T cells from PBMCs, cultured in vitro. The origin of the receptors is a human donor in good health.

The chain couples TRBV5-1 to TRBJ2-5; TRBD2 aligns across 8 bases. Trimming cost V 4 bases and J 5 bases; bases outside gene matches: 4. The CDR3 runs to 13 residues. CDR1 is SGHRS, CDR2 YFSETQ, per germline. The CDR3 loop reads CASSPGGLETQYF. The CDR3 DNA reads as TGCGCCAGCAGCCCGGGGGGGCTGGAGACCCAGTACTTC.

The rearrangement joins TRBV30 to TRBJ2-5; 8 nucleotides line up with TRBD2. The germline V gene encodes CDR1 GTSNPN and CDR2 SVGIG (reference sequence). The CDR3 has 15 residues. Trimming cost V 3 bases and J 9 bases; bases outside gene matches: 15. The DNA of the CDR3 is TGTGCCTGGAGCGAGGGACTAGATTGGGGTTCGGCCCAGTACTTC. It yields the protein CAWSEGLDWGSAQYF.

This sequence joins TRBV27 and TRBJ1-4, with 10 bases fitting TRBD1. CDR3 size: 14 residues. Trimming removed 6 bases from V and 6 bases from J; junction bases left unmatched: 4. Per the germline V gene, CDR1 is MNHEY and CDR2 is SMNVEV (reference sequence). The CDR3: CASRRQGADEKLFF. The CDR3, as DNA: TGTGCCAGCAGACGACAGGGGGCGGATGAAAAACTGTTTTTT.

This clone was seen a handful of times. The chain is built from TRBV7-3 and TRBJ2-7, with 8 nucleotides matching TRBD1. The CDR3 consists of 15 residues. Germline values: CDR1 SGHTA, CDR2 FQGTGA. Trimming cost V 0 bases and J 6 bases; bases outside gene matches: 7. CDR3 in DNA: TGTGCCAGCAGCTTAACAAAGGACAGGGCGGCCGAGCAGTACTTC. It specifies CASSLTKDRAAEQYF.

V and J are TRBV6-5 and TRBJ2-1; D remains unclear. The CDR3 is made up of 11 amino acids. Trimming cost V 5 bases and J 6 bases, with 5 bases left between them. Germline V gene lookup returns CDR1 MNHEY and CDR2 SVGAGI. DNA for the CDR3: TGTGCCAGCAGTACGGGCAATGAGCAGTTCTTC. It codes for CASSTGNEQFF.

The chain links TRBV6-2 or TRBV6-3 to TRBJ2-3, with D possibly TRBD2 on 5 matching bases. Germline V lookup: CDR1 MNHEY, CDR2 SVGEGT. The germline V and J ends were trimmed by 6 bases and 0 bases, with 25 bases remaining between them. There are 19 residues in the CDR3. CDR3 DNA: TGTGCCAGCAGCCTTCGGAGTTGGTACAGCGGACCTAGCACAGATACGCAGTATTTT. Its translation is CASSLRSWYSGPSTDTQYF.

The rearrangement links TRBV6-2 or TRBV6-3 to TRBJ1-5; 9 bases map to TRBD1. The V segment lost 0 bases and the J segment 4 bases; nucleotides outside the gene matches: 10. The CDR3 is 18 residues long. Germline V gene data show CDR1 as MNHEY and CDR2 as SVGEGT. CDR3 amino acids: CASSYSSSRTGVNQPQHF. The CDR3, as DNA: TGTGCCAGCAGTTACTCGAGTAGCCGGACAGGGGTAAATCAGCCCCAGCATTTT.

J is TRBJ2-7 and V is TRBV7-3; no reliable D call. The CDR3 is made up of 13 amino acids. CDR1 and CDR2 (germline): SGHTA, FQGTGA. Trimming removed 5 bases at V and 7 bases at J, with 15 bases between. CDR3 residues: CASSLARESEQYF. CDR3 nucleotides: TGTGCCAGCAGCCTCGCAAGGGAATCGGAGCAGTACTTC.

The chain employs TRBV19 and TRBJ1-1; 7 bases match TRBD1. CDR1 is LNHDA, CDR2 SQIVND, per germline (reference sequence). The CDR3 covers 16 residues. Trimming took 1 base from V and 0 from J; bases not matched to a gene: 5. For the CDR3, the DNA is TGTGCCAGTAGTATAGGCGTGGACAGGCTGAACACTGAAGCTTTCTTT. Protein sequence: CASSIGVDRLNTEAFF.

The rearrangement uses TRBV6-2 or TRBV6-3 and TRBJ2-2; 7 bases agree with TRBD1. This CDR3 spans 15 amino acids. V dropped 6 bases and J dropped 2; count of bases not matched to a gene: 6. CDR1 and CDR2 from the germline V gene are MNHEY and SVGEGT. DNA for the CDR3: TGTGCCAGCAGCTATACAGGGGTCAACACCGGGGAGCTGTTTTTT. Encoded protein: CASSYTGVNTGELFF.

The gene calls are TRBV6-5 and TRBJ1-5; 9 nucleotides match TRBD1. Germline V CDR1 and CDR2: MNHEY, SVGAGI. This CDR3 is built from 14 residues. After removal of 6 bases from V and 7 bases from J, the junction contained 7 bases not matched to a gene. DNA of the CDR3: TGTGCCAGCAGGTCGACAGGGGGTGGCCAGCCCCAGCATTTT. Translating it yields CASRSTGGGQPQHF.

Only a few counts were recorded for this clone. This chain links TRBV7-2 with TRBJ1-1; D possibly corresponds to TRBD1 (5 bases). Trimming stripped 5 bases from V and 5 bases from J, with 15 bases between. CDR3 length equals 14 residues. The germline V gene has CDR1 SGHTA and CDR2 FQGNSA. CDR3 in DNA: TGTGCCAGCAGCCCCCACTCCGGGGGAACTGAAGCTTTCTTT. As protein: CASSPHSGGTEAFF.

The chain uses TRBV7-2 and TRBJ2-7, with D perhaps matching TRBD1 or TRBD2 (5 bases each). This CDR3 is built from 14 residues. Trimming took off 4 bases at V and 3 bases at J, with 13 bases between the two ends. Germline V gives CDR1 SGHTA, CDR2 FQGNSA. The CDR3 loop is CASSSRGQLYEQYF. The DNA of the CDR3 is TGTGCCAGCAGCTCCCGGGGCCAACTCTACGAGCAGTACTTC.

The genes are TRBV7-2 and TRBJ2-2; 8 nucleotides align to TRBD2. The CDR3 contains 16 residues. J was trimmed by 0 bases and V by 6 bases; bases with no gene match: 6. Germline loops: CDR1 SGHTA, CDR2 FQGNSA. This chain's CDR3 is CASSTAGGSNTGELFF. The CDR3 nucleotides are TGTGCCAGCAGTACGGCGGGGGGATCGAACACCGGGGAGCTGTTTTTT.